Presented here are 13 T cell receptor beta chains from one specimen sequenced in a study of Ad26.COV2.S vaccination and SARS-CoV-2 variants. Profiled with immunoSEQ multiplex PCR; TCRdb holds only in-frame clones, not every one. The table lists some 340,000 clones, around 84% of them singletons. Treatment denoted: some 20 received Ad26.COV2.S at low or high dose, single or two shots; about 5 received placebo; per-sample allocation not given. Day 63 after the first vaccine or placebo injection was the time point for sampling. This material consisted of peripheral blood, taken in a trial of Ad26.COV2.S vaccine versus placebo. The receptor set was obtained from a person between 18 and 59 years old who received the Ad26.COV2.S COVID-19 vaccine or a placebo.

For the CDR3, the DNA is TGTGCCAGCAGCCGACGGGAGGGGGCGAGTTCTTCTAATGAAAAACTGTTTTTT. This encodes CASSRREGASSSNEKLFF. The chain uses TRBV13 and TRBJ1-4; 7 nucleotides line up with TRBD1. The germline CDR1 and CDR2 sequences are PRHDT and FYEKMQ (reference sequence). V lost 5 bases and J lost 3; bases outside the gene matches: 15. The CDR3 spans 18 residues.

The chain links TRBV19 to TRBJ2-1; possible D gene TRBD1, 5 bases. Per the germline V gene, CDR1 is LNHDA and CDR2 is SQIVND (reference sequence). V was clipped by 10 bases and J by 1 base, with 11 bases between them. CDR3 length: 13 residues. This chain's CDR3 is CAIARDSYNEQFF. CDR3 nucleotides: TGTGCCATAGCCAGGGATTCCTACAATGAGCAGTTCTTC.

The chain employs TRBV5-1 and TRBJ1-3; no clear D gene. V lost 3 bases to trimming and J lost 0 bases, with 13 bases between them. The germline gives CDR1 SGHRS, CDR2 YFSETQ. The CDR3 is 16 residues long. CDR3 bases: TGCGCCAGCAGCTCGGACCTTGCTAGCTCTGGAAACACCATATATTTT. Translation gives CASSSDLASSGNTIYF. The full variable domain, completed using reference TRBV5-1 and TRBJ1-3, is KAGVTQTPRYLIKTRGQQVTLSCSPISGHRSVSWYQQTPGQGLQFLFEYFSETQRNKGNFPGRFSGRQFSNSRSEMNVSTLELGDSALYLCASSSDLASSGNTIYFGEGSWLTVV.

This chain links TRBV15 with TRBJ1-4, with D hard to call. V lost 0 bases and J lost 2, with 10 bases in between. Germline V gene data show CDR1 as LNHNV and CDR2 as YYDKDF (reference sequence). The CDR3 totals 16 residues. The CDR3 spells CATSRDAQATNEKLFF. The DNA of the CDR3 is TGTGCCACCAGCAGAGATGCGCAGGCCACTAATGAAAAACTGTTTTTT.

This chain links TRBV12-3 or TRBV12-4 with TRBJ2-7, with D unclear. The V gene lost 8 bases and the J gene lost 1 base, with 12 bases spanning the gap. The CDR3 is 13 residues long. The CDR3 DNA reads TGTGCCAGCTGTCTTGGGCTTTCCTACGAGCAGTACTTC. This gives the protein CASCLGLSYEQYF.

This chain connects TRBV15 to TRBJ2-4; D is uncertain. The CDR3 runs 15 residues. Between the trimmed V and J ends, which lost 3 bases and 4 bases, there was a span of 13 bases. Germline CDR1 LNHNV, CDR2 YYDKDF (reference sequence). CDR3 bases: TGTGCCACCAGCAGTCCCCGGACGGAAAAAAACATTCAGTACTTC. Amino acid sequence: CATSSPRTEKNIQYF. The variable domain in full, with the rest retrieved from reference TRBV15 and TRBJ2-4, is DAMVIQNPRYQVTQFGKPVTLSCSQTLNHNVMYWYQQKSSQAPKLLFHYYDKDFNNEADTPDNFQSRRPNTSFCFLDIRSPGLGDTAMYLCATSSPRTEKNIQYFGAGTRLSVL.

The gene calls are TRBV9 and TRBJ2-2, with D uncertain. Germline values: CDR1 SGDLS, CDR2 YYNGEE. The ends were cut back, 4 bases at V and 6 bases at J, with 16 bases in the middle. The CDR3 length is 15 residues. DNA of the CDR3: TGTGCCAGCAGCCCGAAGATAACTTTCCCCGGGGAGCTGTTTTTT. The encoded protein is CASSPKITFPGELFF.

The rearrangement links TRBV9 to TRBJ2-7; D is perhaps TRBD1 (6 bases). Germline lookup yields CDR1 SGDLS and CDR2 YYNGEE. The V and J ends lost 0 bases and 2 bases respectively, with 15 bases between them. The CDR3 is 16 residues long. CDR3 DNA: TGTGCCAGCAGCGTAGGCCCCACGACAGGAGCCTACGAGCAGTACTTC. Translated, it gives CASSVGPTTGAYEQYF.

The chain joins TRBV5-1 to TRBJ2-3; D is unresolved. The ends were cut back, 2 bases at V and 0 bases at J, with 10 bases in the middle. The CDR3 contains 15 residues. Germline-derived CDR1 and CDR2 are SGHRS and YFSETQ. The CDR3 protein is CASSLVPTSTDTQYF. The CDR3 DNA sequence: TGCGCCAGCAGCTTAGTGCCTACTAGCACAGATACGCAGTATTTT.

This chain links TRBV7-8 with TRBJ1-1; unclear D gene. Per germline, CDR1 SGHVS and CDR2 FQNEAQ. V was clipped by 5 bases and J by 11 bases, with 15 bases between them. The CDR3 has 12 residues. The CDR3: CASSPPRARAFF. CDR3 nucleotides: TGTGCCAGCAGCCCTCCCAGAGCGAGGGCTTTCTTT.

The rearrangement uses TRBV7-2 and TRBJ2-4; the D gene is possibly TRBD1 (5 bases). Trimming removed 5 bases at V and 2 bases at J, with 10 bases between. The CDR3 extends over 14 amino acids. Per the germline V gene, CDR1 is SGHTA and CDR2 is FQGNSA. The CDR3 DNA reads TGTGCCAGCAGCGTACAGGTTACCAAAAACATTCAGTACTTC. Encoded protein: CASSVQVTKNIQYF.

On this clone: Other DNA sequences from this sample encode an identical CDR3 as well. The J gene is TRBJ1-2, the V gene TRBV5-1; 7 nucleotides agree with TRBD1. The V gene's germline CDR1 is SGHRS and CDR2 YFSETQ. The CDR3 contains 14 residues. Unmatched junction bases numbered 3, after V lost 4 bases and J lost 0 bases. CDR3 in amino acids: CASSPGTANYGYTF. The CDR3 nucleotides read TGCGCCAGCAGCCCCGGGACAGCTAACTATGGCTACACCTTC.

V usage is TRBV5-4 and J usage is TRBJ1-1; 7 bases match TRBD1. After removal of 4 bases from V and 5 bases from J, the junction contained 2 bases not matched to a gene. Germline values: CDR1 SGHNT, CDR2 YYREEE (reference sequence). There are 12 residues in the CDR3. CDR3 sequence (DNA): TGTGCCAGCAGCCGACAGGGTACTGAAGCTTTCTTT. Its translation is CASSRQGTEAFF.